This T cell receptor beta chain was sequenced for a study of Graves' ophthalmopathy and Graves' hyperthyroidism (dated by TCRdb to the late 2010s). Context from the whole study: Peripheral blood samples were taken at the time of initial diagnosis, before any treatment was given. TCR beta repertoire signatures were used to distinguish Graves' ophthalmopathy from Graves' hyperthyroidism and to predict progression to ophthalmopathy. In total, 135 blood samples were TCR-sequenced: roughly 45 ophthalmopathy, approximately 75 hyperthyroidism and 17 hyperthyroidism-to-ophthalmopathy patients. To explore V-J signatures that separate ophthalmopathy from hyperthyroidism, a discovery set of about a hundred patients was enrolled, consisting of 43 with ophthalmopathy and 55 to 65 with stable hyperthyroidism. An independent validation cohort comprised fewer than 20 hyperthyroidism patients and some 16 patients who later progressed from hyperthyroidism to ophthalmopathy. In roughly six hyperthyroidism patients, the T-cell repertoire of thyroid tissue was compared with the T-cell repertoire of blood. After sampling, hyperthyroidism patients received methimazole starting at 30 mg daily, and ophthalmopathy patients received high-dose intravenous methylprednisolone. The research as a whole found: Most of the expanded thyroid clonotypes with a frequency above 0.001 were also detected in blood, and it was suggested that the thyroid immune response may be reflected by blood repertoires. In validation, the model predicted ophthalmopathy progression with 55% to 71% sensitivity and 72.22% specificity; approximately 12 predicted patients were CT-confirmed with GO in a median of approximately 6.2 months. No statistical method was used to set the sample size in advance, and the investigators knew which group each participant was assigned to. In cross-validation, the 13-signature model distinguished ophthalmopathy from stable hyperthyroidism with 87.88% sensitivity and 81% to 82% specificity, while in the test set the corresponding values were about 80% and 75%.

V loses 9 bases, J loses 2 bases, and the germline ends lie 13 bases apart. From the cysteine up to the phenylalanine, the CDR3 has a length of 14 residues. Only the CDR3 portion is preserved as DNA: 42 bases, with reading frame beginning at the first base. The germline V gene provides CDR1 KGHDR and CDR2 SFDVKD. For repertoire sequencing, TCR beta CDR3 regions were amplified from RNA transcripts. HTBI primers and the Qiagen OneStep RT-PCR kit were used in a first-round RT-PCR, which was followed by a second-round multiplex PCR, size selection and purification. Libraries were sequenced paired-end with 100 bp reads on an Illumina HiSeq2000. Under the source paper's analysis protocol: Reads were processed with SOAPnuke, discarding reads with adapters, uncalled bases, mean Phred below 15, or no exact constant-primer or identifier match. COPE v1.2.5 was used to merge the high-quality paired reads. Each unique nucleotide sequence was defined as a clonotype, and clonotypes were aligned to IMGT TRB V, D and J references with MiTCR v1.1. Only V-J combinations with frequency above 0.0001 were analysed, covering approximately 99% of repertoires. For each V-J combination, a TCR clonal expansion and chaos score was defined as the ratio of F50 clonal expansion to chaos observed in the TCRdist matrix. Welch's t-statistics and random forest were used to reduce the features to about 12 V-J combinations, which were then used as input to a naive Bayes classifier. The Morisita-Horn index was used to measure how similar the thyroid and blood repertoires were. TCRdb reran the public reads through fastp at Q25 and MiXCR, keeping productive beta chains. One record per CDR3 amino acid sequence lists the most common genes and DNA. TCRdb's processing, not the authors' own work, is the source of the V and J calls. This sample has hundreds of thousands of distinct CDR3 sequences in its table, and about 40% of those were observed once. The ten biggest clones cover more than 3% of the sample.

This clonotype was detected only a few times. The antigen it binds to is not known. Base qualities were left out, and no much larger clone turns up one base away. The ophthalmopathy patients had moderately to severely active disease, with a Clinical Activity Score of 3 or higher, a NOSPECS grade of 4 or higher, and a disease duration of less than 3 months. Patients with other autoimmune diseases, uncontrolled infections, pregnancy or lactation were excluded from the study. Diagnosis relied on clinical symptoms, serum thyroxine, TRAb, thyroid ultrasound and orbital computed tomography. PBMCs were isolated from approximately 10 ml of fresh peripheral blood by Ficoll-Paque density gradient centrifugation. Total RNA was extracted with Trizol reagent and quality-checked on an Agilent 2100 Bioanalyzer.

In this chain, TRBV24-1 is recombined with TRBJ1-5; the D gene assignment is ambiguous. Sequenced input: peripheral blood. The TCR comes from an adult man with Graves' ophthalmopathy. The encoded CDR3 is CATRASGGNQPQHF. The bases are TGTGCCACCCGGGCTTCCGGGGGCAATCAGCCCCAGCATTTT.